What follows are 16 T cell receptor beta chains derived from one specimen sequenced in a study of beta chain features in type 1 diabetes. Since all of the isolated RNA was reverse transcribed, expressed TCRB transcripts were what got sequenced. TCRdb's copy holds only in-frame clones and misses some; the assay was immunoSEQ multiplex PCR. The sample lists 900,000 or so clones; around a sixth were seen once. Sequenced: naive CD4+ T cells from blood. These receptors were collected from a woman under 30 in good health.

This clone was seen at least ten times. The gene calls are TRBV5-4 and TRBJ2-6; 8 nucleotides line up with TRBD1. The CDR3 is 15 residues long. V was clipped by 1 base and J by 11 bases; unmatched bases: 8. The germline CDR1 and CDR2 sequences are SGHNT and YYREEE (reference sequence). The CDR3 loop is CASSLTRGQGDVLTF. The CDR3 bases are TGTGCCAGCAGCTTGACCAGGGGGCAAGGGGACGTCCTGACTTTC.

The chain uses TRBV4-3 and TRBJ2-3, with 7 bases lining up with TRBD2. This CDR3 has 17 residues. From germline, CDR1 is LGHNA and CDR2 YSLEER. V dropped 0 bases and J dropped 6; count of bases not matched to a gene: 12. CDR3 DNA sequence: TGCGCCAGCAGCCAAGATGGGCGTTGGGGGGGATTGGATACGCAGTATTTT. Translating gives CASSQDGRWGGLDTQYF.

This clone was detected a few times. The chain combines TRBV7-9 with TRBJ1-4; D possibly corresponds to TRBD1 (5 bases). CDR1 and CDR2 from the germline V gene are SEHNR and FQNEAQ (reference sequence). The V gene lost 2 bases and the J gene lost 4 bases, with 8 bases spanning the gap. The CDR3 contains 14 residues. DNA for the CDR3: TGTGCCAGCAGCTTACCAGGGAGTAATGAAAAACTGTTTTTT. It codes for CASSLPGSNEKLFF.

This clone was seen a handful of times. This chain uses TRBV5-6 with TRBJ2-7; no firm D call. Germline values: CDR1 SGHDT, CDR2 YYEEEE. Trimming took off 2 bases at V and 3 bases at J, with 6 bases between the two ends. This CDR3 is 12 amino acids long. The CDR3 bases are TGTGCCAGCAGCTTTGGGTTCTACGAGCAGTACTTC. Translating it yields CASSFGFYEQYF.

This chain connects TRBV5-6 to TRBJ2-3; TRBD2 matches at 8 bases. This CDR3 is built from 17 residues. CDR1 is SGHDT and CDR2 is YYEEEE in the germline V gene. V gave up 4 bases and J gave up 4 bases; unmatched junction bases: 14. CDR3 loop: CASSLTTGTRGADTQYF. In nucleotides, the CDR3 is TGTGCCAGCAGCCTAACAACCGGGACTAGGGGGGCAGATACGCAGTATTTT.

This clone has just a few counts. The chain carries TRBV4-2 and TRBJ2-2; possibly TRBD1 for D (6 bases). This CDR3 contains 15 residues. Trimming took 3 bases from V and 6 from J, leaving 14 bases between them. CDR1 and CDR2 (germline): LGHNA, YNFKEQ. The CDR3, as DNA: TGTGCCAGCAGCCACGTCACCGAGGGGGCCGGGGAGCTGTTTTTT. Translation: CASSHVTEGAGELFF.

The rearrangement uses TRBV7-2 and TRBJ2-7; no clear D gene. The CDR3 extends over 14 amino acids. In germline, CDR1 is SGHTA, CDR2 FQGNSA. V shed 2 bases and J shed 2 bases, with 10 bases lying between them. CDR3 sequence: CASSLLAATYEQYF. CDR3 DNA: TGTGCCAGCAGCTTACTGGCGGCTACCTACGAGCAGTACTTC.

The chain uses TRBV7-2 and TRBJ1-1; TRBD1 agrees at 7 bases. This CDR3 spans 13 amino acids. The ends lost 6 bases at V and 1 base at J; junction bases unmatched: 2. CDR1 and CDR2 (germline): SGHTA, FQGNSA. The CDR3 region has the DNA TGTGCCAGCAGGCGGACAGGGAACACTGAAGCTTTCTTT. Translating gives CASRRTGNTEAFF. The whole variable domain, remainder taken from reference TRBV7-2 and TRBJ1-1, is GAGVSQSPSNKVTEKGKDVELRCDPISGHTALYWYRQSLGQGLEFLIYFQGNSAPDKSGLPSDRFSAERTGGSVSTLTIQRTQQEDSAVYLCASRRTGNTEAFFGQGTRLTVV.

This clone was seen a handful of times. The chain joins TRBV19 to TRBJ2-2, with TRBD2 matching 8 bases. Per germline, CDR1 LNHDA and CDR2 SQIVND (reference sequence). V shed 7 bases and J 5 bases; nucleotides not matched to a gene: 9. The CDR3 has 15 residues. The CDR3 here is CASTGTRSWTGELFF. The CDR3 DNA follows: TGTGCCAGTACCGGGACTAGATCTTGGACCGGGGAGCTGTTTTTT.

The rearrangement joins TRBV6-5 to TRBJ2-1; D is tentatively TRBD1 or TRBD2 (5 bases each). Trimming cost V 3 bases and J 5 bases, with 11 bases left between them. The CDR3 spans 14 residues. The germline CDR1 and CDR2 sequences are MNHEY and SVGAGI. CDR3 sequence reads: CASSYLRGNNEQFF. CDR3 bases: TGTGCCAGCAGTTATCTACGGGGCAACAATGAGCAGTTCTTC.

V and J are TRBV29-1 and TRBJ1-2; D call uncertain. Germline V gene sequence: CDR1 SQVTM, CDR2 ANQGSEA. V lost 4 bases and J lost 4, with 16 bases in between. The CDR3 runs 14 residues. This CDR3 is CSVVVLGRLYGYTF. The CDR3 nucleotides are TGCAGCGTTGTAGTACTAGGCAGGCTCTATGGCTACACCTTC.

The CDR3 coding sequence is TGTGCCAGCAGTGAGACCGGACGGGACAGCCTGAGGTATGGCTACACCTTC. It yields the protein CASSETGRDSLRYGYTF. The rearrangement links TRBV2 to TRBJ1-2; the match to TRBD1 covers 7 bases. The CDR3 is made up of 17 amino acids. The V segment lost 3 bases and the J segment 5 bases; nucleotides outside the gene matches: 15. CDR1 SNHLY and CDR2 FYNNEI come from the germline V gene.

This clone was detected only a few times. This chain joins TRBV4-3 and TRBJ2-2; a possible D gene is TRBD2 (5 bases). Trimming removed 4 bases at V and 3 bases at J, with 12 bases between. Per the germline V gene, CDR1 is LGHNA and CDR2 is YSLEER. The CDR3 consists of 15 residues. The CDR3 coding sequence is TGCGCCAGCAGCCCGGGAAGGCATGACACCGGGGAGCTGTTTTTT. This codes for CASSPGRHDTGELFF.

For the CDR3, the DNA is TGTGCCAGCAGCGGTCTTATGGGAAAGCGGAATGAGCAGTTCTTC. It specifies CASSGLMGKRNEQFF. The rearrangement links TRBV11-2 to TRBJ2-1, with D perhaps matching TRBD2 (5 bases). The CDR3 spans 15 residues. The V end was cut by 5 bases, the J end by 7 bases, with 18 bases between. In germline, CDR1 is SGHAT, CDR2 FQNNGV.

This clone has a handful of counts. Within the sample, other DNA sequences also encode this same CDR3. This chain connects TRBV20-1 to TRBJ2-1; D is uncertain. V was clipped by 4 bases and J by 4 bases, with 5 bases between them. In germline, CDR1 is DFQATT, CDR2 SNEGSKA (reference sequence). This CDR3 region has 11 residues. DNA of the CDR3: TGCAGTGCTAAGACTTACAATGAGCAGTTCTTC. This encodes CSAKTYNEQFF.

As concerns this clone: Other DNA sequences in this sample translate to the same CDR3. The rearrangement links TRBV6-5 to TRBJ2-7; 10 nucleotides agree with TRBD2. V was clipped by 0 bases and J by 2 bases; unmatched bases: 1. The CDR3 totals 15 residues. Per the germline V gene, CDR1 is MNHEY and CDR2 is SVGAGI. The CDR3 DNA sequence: TGTGCCAGCAGTTACTCGCTAGCGGGAGCCTACGAGCAGTACTTC. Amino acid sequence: CASSYSLAGAYEQYF.